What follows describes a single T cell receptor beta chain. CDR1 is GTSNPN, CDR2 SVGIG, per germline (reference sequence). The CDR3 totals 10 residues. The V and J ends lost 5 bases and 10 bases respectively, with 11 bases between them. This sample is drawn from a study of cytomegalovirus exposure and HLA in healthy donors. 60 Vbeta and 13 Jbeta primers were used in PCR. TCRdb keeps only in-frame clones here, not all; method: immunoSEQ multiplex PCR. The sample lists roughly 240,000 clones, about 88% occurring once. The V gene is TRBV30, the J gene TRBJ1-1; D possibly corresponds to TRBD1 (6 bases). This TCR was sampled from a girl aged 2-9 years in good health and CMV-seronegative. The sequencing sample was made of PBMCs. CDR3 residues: CAWAGTRAFF. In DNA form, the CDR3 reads TGTGCCTGGGCCGGGACAAGAGCTTTCTTT.